This T cell receptor (beta chain) came from a study of Ad26.COV2.S vaccination and SARS-CoV-2 variants. Overall study results and limits: Those who received vaccine or placebo ended up with similar non-spike TCR breadth. After vaccination, substantial breadth of spike-specific CD8+ and CD4+ responses was reported. Analytic work on TCR breadth and depth might have understated the full extent of total T cell responses. Individuals receiving vaccine had higher spike-specific TCR breadth than placebo recipients did.

This table comes from immunoSEQ multiplex PCR, and its TCRdb copy is limited to in-frame clones, with some not included. The sample shows some 180,000 clones, roughly 89% of them seen only once. The CDR3 extends over 16 amino acids. Germline CDR1 is MNHEY and CDR2 is SVGAGI. V shed 4 bases, J shed 4 bases, and the junction held 11 bases outside the gene matches. Regarding this clone: Its antigen is not known.

The sequence was obtained from a human donor who had recovered from COVID-19. The chain carries TRBV6-5 and TRBJ1-1; TRBD1 agrees at 8 bases. This specimen consisted of peripheral blood, obtained after recovery from COVID-19. In DNA, the CDR3 is TGTGCCAGCAGTTCTCCCAGGACAGGGAGGGGCACTGAAGCTTTCTTT. This gives the protein CASSSPRTGRGTEAFF.